This entry is about one T cell receptor beta chain. Trimming left V 9 bases short and J 1 base short, with 16 bases between. Germline V gene data show CDR1 as SGHTA and CDR2 as FQGNSA. CDR3 length: 15 amino acids. The sample originates from a study of blood T cell repertoires in COVID-19. Study-wide background: Samples representing acute and convalescent COVID-19 were sourced from the United States, Italy and Spain.

Authors' data handling: Estimates of nucleated cell counts were drawn from the amplification of reference gene primers. Here immunoSEQ multiplex PCR was the method, and the copy in TCRdb shows in-frame clones only, minus some. The DNA gave D and trimming, while V, J and clone size come from that table. The data hold roughly 170,000 clones, with 80% to 90% observed a single time. Sequenced: peripheral blood. This TCR was sampled from a woman under 30 who had recovered from COVID-19. The V call is TRBV7-2, the J call TRBJ1-5; D call uncertain. CDR3 amino acids: CARGGRGSSNQPQHF. In DNA form, the CDR3 reads TGTGCCAGGGGCGGGCGAGGGAGCAGCAATCAGCCCCAGCATTTT.